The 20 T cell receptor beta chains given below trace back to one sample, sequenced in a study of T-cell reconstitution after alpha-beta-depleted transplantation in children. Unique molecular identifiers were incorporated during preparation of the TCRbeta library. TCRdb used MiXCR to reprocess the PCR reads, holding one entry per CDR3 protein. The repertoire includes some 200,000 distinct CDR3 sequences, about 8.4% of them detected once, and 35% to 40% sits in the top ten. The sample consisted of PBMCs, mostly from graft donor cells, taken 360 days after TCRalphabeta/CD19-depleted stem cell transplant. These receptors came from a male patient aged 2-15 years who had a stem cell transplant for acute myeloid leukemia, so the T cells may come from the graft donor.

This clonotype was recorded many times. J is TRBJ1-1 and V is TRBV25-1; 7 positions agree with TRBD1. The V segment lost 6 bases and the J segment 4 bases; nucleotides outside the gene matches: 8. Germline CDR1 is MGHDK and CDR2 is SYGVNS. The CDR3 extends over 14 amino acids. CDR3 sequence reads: CASSPDRIFTEAFF. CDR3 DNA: TGTGCCAGCAGCCCGGACAGGATTTTCACTGAAGCTTTCTTT. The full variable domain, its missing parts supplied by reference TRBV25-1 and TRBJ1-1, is EADIYQTPRYLVIGTGKKITLECSQTMGHDKMYWYQQDPGMELHLIHYSYGVNSTEKGDLSSESTVSRIRTEHFPLTLESARPSHTSQYLCASSPDRIFTEAFFGQGTRLTVV.

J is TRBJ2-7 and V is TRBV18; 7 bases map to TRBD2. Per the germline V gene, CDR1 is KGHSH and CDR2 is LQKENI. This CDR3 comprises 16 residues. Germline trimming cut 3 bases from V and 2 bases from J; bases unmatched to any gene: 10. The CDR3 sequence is CASSPRRGSGPYEQYF. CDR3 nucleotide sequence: TGTGCCAGCTCACCCCGTCGCGGGAGTGGGCCCTACGAGCAGTACTTC.

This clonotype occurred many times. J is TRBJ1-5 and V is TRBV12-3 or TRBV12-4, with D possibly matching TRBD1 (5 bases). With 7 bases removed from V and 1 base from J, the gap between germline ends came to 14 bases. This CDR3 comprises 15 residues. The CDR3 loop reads CASTRDPRSNQPQHF. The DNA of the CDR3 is TGTGCCAGCACCCGGGACCCTCGGAGCAATCAGCCCCAGCATTTT.

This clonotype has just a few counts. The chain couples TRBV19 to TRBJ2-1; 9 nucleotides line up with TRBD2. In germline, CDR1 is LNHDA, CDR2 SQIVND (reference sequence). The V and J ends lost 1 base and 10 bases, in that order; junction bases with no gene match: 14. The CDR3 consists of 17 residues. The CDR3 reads CASSIGGLAHIVPEQFF. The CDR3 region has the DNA TGTGCCAGTAGTATAGGGGGACTAGCCCACATCGTGCCCGAGCAGTTCTTC.

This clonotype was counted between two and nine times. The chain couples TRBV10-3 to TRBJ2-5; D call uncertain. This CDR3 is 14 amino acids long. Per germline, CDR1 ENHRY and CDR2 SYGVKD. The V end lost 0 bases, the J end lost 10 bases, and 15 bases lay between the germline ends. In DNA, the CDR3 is TGTGCCATCAGTGAGTCGGAAAGGGCTGGGGACCAGTACTTC. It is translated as CAISESERAGDQYF.

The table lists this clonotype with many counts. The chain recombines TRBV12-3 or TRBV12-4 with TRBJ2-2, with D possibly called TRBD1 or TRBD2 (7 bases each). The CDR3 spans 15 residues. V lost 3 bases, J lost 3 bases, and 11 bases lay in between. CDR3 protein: CASSLGRGHTGELFF. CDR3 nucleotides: TGTGCCAGCAGTTTGGGGAGGGGGCACACCGGGGAGCTGTTTTTT.

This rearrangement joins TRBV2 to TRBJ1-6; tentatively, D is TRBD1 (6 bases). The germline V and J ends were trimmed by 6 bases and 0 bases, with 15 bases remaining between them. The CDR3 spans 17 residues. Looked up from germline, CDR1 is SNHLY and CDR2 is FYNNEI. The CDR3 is CASSPTGTSSYNSPLHF. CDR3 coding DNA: TGTGCCAGCAGCCCTACAGGGACCAGCTCCTATAATTCACCCCTCCACTTT.

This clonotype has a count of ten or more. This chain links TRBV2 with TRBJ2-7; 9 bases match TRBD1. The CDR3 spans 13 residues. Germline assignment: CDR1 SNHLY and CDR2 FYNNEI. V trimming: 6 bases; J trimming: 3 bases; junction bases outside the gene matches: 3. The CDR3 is CASRRDRDYEQYV. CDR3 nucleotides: TGTGCCAGCAGAAGGGACAGGGACTACGAGCAGTACGTC.

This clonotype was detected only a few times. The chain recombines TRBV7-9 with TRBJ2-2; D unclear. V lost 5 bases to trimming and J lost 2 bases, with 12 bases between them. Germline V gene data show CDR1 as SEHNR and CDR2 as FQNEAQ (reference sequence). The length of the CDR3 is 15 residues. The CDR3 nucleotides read TGTGCCAGCAGCCACCCCGGACGAAACACCGGGGAGCTGTTTTTT. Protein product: CASSHPGRNTGELFF.

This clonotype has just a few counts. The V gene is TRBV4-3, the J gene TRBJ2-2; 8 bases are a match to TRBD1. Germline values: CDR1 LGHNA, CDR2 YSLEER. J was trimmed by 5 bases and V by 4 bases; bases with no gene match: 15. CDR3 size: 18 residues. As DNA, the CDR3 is TGCGCCAGCAGCCGCGTTCCACCAGGGACAGGAGGGACCGGGGAGCTGTTTTTT. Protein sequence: CASSRVPPGTGGTGELFF.

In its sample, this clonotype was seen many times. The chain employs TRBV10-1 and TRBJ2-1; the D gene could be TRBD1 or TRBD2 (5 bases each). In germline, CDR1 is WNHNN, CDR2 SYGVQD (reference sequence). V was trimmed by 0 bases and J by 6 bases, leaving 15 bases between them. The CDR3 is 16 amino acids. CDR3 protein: CASSESGTQKGNEQFF. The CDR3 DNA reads TGCGCCAGCAGTGAGTCGGGGACCCAAAAGGGCAATGAGCAGTTCTTC.

Here the CDR3 reads CASSSGLAGRGEQFF. The CDR3 DNA reads TGTGCCAGCAGCTCCGGACTAGCGGGACGGGGGGAGCAGTTCTTC. The V gene is TRBV7-8, the J gene TRBJ2-1; 12 positions agree with TRBD2. Looked up from germline, CDR1 is SGHVS and CDR2 is FQNEAQ. The CDR3 is made up of 15 amino acids. Trimming at V came to 4 bases and at J to 10 bases, leaving 8 bases not matched to a gene.

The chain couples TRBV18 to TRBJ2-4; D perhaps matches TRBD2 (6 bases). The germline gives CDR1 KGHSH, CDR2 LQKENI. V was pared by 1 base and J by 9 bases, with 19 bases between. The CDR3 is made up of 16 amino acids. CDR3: CASSPRGREHTLIQYF. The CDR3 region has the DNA TGTGCCAGCTCACCACGTGGACGGGAGCACACTCTCATTCAGTACTTC.

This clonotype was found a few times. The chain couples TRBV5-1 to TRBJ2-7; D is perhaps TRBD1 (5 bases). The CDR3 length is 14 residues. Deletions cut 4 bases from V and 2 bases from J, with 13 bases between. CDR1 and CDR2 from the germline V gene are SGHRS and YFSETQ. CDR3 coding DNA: TGCGCCAGCAGCCCCTTCGGACAACCCTACGAGCAGTACTTC. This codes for CASSPFGQPYEQYF.

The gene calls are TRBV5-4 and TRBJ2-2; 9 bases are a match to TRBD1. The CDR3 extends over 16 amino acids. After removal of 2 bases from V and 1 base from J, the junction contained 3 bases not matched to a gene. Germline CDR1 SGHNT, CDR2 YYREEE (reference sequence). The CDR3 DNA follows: TGTGCCAGCAGCTTACCGGGACAGGGGAACACCGGGGAGCTGTTTTTT. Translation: CASSLPGQGNTGELFF.

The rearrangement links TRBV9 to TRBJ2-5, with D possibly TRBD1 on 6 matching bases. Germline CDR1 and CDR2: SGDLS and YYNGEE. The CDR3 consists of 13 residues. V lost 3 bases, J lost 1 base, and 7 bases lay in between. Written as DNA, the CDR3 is TGTGCCAGCAGCGAGGGGGTCCAAGAGACCCAGTACTTC. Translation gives CASSEGVQETQYF.

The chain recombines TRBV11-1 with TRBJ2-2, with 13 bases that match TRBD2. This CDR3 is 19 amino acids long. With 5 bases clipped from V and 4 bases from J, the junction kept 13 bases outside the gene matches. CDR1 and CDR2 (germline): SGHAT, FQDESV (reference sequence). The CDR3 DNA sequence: TGTGCCAGCAGCGCCAGGAAGGGACTAGCGGGGAAAGCCACCGGGGAGCTGTTTTTT. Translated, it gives CASSARKGLAGKATGELFF.

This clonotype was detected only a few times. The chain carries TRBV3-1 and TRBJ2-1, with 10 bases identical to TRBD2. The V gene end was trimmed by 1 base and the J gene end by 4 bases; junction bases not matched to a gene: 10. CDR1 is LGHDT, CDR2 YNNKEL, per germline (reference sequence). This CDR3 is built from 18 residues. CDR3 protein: CASSQGECRTSGYNEQFF. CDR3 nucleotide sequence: TGTGCCAGCAGCCAAGGAGAGTGCCGGACTAGCGGATACAATGAGCAGTTCTTC.

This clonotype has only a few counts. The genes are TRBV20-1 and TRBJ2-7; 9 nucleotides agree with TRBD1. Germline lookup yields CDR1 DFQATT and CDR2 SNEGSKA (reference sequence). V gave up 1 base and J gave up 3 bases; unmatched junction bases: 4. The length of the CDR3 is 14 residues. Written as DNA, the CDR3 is TGCAGTGCTAGAGGGTCGGACAGGGGCTACGAGCAGTACTTC. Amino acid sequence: CSARGSDRGYEQYF.

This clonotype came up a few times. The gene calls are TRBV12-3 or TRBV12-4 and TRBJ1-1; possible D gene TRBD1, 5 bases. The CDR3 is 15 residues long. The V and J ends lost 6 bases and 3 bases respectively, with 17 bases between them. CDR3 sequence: CASSRSGRLHTEAFF. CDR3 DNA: TGTGCCAGCAGCCGGTCGGGACGGTTACACACTGAAGCTTTCTTT.